The present entry profiles one T cell receptor beta chain with its context. Generated by immunoSEQ multiplex PCR, the TCRdb table keeps only in-frame clones and is missing some. This sample yields under 2,500,000 clones, of which nearly 97% are seen a single time; around 0.13% belongs to the top ten. CDR1 and CDR2 (germline): SEHNR, FQNEAQ (reference sequence). The CDR3 runs 12 residues. V was pared by 4 bases and J by 9 bases, with 13 bases between. The data are from a study of shared clonotypes between healthy human individuals. This sequence joins TRBV7-9 and TRBJ2-7; possibly TRBD1 for D (6 bases). The TCR was taken from a man aged 18 to 35 in good health. The sequenced sample was naive CD4+ T cells sorted from blood. Documented subset: CD45RA+ positively selected. For the CDR3, the DNA is TGTGCCAGCAGCTCGCAGGGGCTCGGGCAGTACTTC. Its protein product is CASSSQGLGQYF.